This T cell receptor (beta chain) emerged from a study of CD4 T cells in relation to SARS-CoV-2 and coronaviruses. Study as a whole: PBMCs were cultured with antigen for 10 days before TCR beta sequencing.

TCRdb keeps only in-frame clones here, not all; method: immunoSEQ multiplex PCR. In the table there are some 20,000 clones, 65% to 75% of which are singletons. In regard to this clone: Its antigen is undetermined.

There are 13 residues in the CDR3. In germline, CDR1 is SNHLY, CDR2 FYNNEI. The ends were cut back, 6 bases at V and 4 bases at J, with 10 bases in the middle. CD4+ T cells from unexposed donors were obtained before the COVID-19 pandemic (2011-2018). The cells were cultured for over eight days before CD4+ T cells were isolated. Cells permitting, SARS-CoV-2 S/N and four cold-coronavirus spikes were tested on unexposed-donor CD4+ T cells. The chain has TRBV2 and TRBJ1-5; no clear D. The receptor's source is a human donor in good health. Material: CD4+ T cells from PBMCs, cultured in vitro. CDR3 amino acids: CASSGGINQPQHF. The CDR3 DNA sequence: TGTGCCAGCAGCGGTGGAATTAATCAGCCCCAGCATTTT.